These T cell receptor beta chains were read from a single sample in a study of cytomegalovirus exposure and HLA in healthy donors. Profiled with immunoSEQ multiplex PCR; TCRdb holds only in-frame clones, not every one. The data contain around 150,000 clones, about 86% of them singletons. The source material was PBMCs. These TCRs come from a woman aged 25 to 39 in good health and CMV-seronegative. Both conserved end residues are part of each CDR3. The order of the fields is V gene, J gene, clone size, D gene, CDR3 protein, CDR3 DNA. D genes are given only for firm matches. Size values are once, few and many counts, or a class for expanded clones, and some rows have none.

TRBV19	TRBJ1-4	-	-	CASSMVRGRGEKLFF	TGTGCCAGTAGTATGGTAAGGGGGAGAGGTGAAAAACTGTTTTTT
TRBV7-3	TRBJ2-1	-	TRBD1	CASSSTGDSYNEQFF	TGTGCCAGCAGCTCGACAGGGGATTCCTACAATGAGCAGTTCTTC
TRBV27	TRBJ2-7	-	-	CASSPSLGPIIYEQYF	TGTGCCAGCAGTCCTTCTTTAGGGCCTATCATCTACGAGCAGTACTTC
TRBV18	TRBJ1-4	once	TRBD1	CASSPRQGGDEKLFF	TGTGCCAGCTCACCACGACAGGGGGGTGATGAAAAACTGTTTTTT
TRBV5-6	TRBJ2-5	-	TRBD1	CASSSTGVGQETQYF	TGTGCCAGCAGCTCCACAGGGGTCGGGCAAGAGACCCAGTACTTC
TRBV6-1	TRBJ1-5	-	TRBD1	CAMAGDSSNQPQHF	TGTGCCATGGCGGGGGACAGTAGCAATCAGCCCCAGCATTTT
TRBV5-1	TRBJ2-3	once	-	CASSGTAVTSTDTQYF	TGCGCCAGCAGCGGAACCGCGGTAACTAGCACAGATACGCAGTATTTT
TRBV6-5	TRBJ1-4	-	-	CASSQGEKLFF	TGTGCCAGCAGCCAGGGGGAAAAACTGTTTTTT
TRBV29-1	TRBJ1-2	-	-	CSVAGPGYTF	TGCAGCGTTGCGGGTCCTGGCTACACCTTC
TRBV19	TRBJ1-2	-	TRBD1	CASSIKNGQGAGYTF	TGTGCCAGTAGTATAAAAAACGGACAGGGTGCCGGCTACACCTTC
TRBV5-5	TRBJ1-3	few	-	CASSLPVSGNTIYF	TGTGCCAGCAGCTTGCCCGTTTCTGGAAACACCATATATTTT
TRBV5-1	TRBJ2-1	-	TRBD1	CASSSTGDPSYNEQFF	TGCGCCAGCAGCAGCACAGGGGACCCGTCTTACAATGAGCAGTTCTTC
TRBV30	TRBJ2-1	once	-	CAWSRDWKYNEQFF	TGTGCCTGGAGTAGAGACTGGAAATACAATGAGCAGTTCTTC
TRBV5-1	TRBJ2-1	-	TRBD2	CASSQPSGTSGRPYNEQFF	TGCGCCAGCAGCCAACCATCCGGGACTAGCGGGAGGCCCTACAATGAGCAGTTCTTC
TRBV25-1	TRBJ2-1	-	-	CASSEPGATYNEQFF	TGTGCCAGCAGTGAACCGGGAGCAACATACAATGAGCAGTTCTTC
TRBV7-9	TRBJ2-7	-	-	CASSFPSGFEQYF	TGTGCCAGCAGCTTCCCATCAGGGTTCGAGCAGTACTTC